This T cell receptor (beta chain) was retrieved from a study of long-term antiretroviral therapy in people with HIV. Study-level points and caveats: Specimens of blood were obtained during about 2004 to 2017, possibly under older ART regimens. Therapy changes, viral resistance and ART adherence were not documented in the available data. Comparison with controls showed narrower CDR3 length ranges in HIV repertoires.

Researchers ran immunoSEQ v3.0 at survey level. Sequencing efforts were directed toward about 40,000-55,000 T-cell genomes per sample. Produced via immunoSEQ multiplex PCR; TCRdb's table is partial and in-frame only. The profile shows some 30,000 clones, 70% to 90% of them singletons. Comment on this clone: No antigen is known for it.

V dropped 4 bases and J dropped 5 bases, with 12 bases sitting between them. The CDR3 contains 14 residues. Germline-derived CDR1 and CDR2 are SGHTA and FQGNSA. The sequencing used unsorted PBMCs, collected about 3.3 years after starting antiretroviral therapy. The chain uses TRBV7-2 and TRBJ2-1; D possibly corresponds to TRBD1 (6 bases). The sequence was obtained from a man younger than 35 with HIV. The CDR3 sequence is CASSYPQGNNEQFF. CDR3 in DNA: TGTGCCAGCAGCTACCCTCAGGGGAACAATGAGCAGTTCTTC.